A selection of T cell receptor beta chains follows, all from one sample in a study of T-cell reconstitution after alpha-beta-depleted transplantation in children. TCRdb recomputed calls from the PCR reads with MiXCR, one row per CDR3 protein. The table lists some 350,000 distinct CDR3 sequences, approximately 10% of them singletons, with under 3% in the top ten. Sequencing used PBMCs from the stem cell graft donor, obtained from the stem cell graft. Receptors originate from a human donor who donated a stem cell graft to a child with acute lymphoblastic leukemia. The CDR3 runs from the conserved cysteine through the conserved F or W. A D gene is named only where the DNA matches it firmly. A clone size is listed for some rows: how often the clone was seen (once, few, many), or a class if it is expanded.

abundance: few; j_gene: TRBJ2-7; v_gene: TRBV20-1; d_gene: TRBD2; CDR3nt: TGCAGTGCTTACCACGGCTGGCAGCGGGAACCCTACGAGCAGTACTTC; CDR3aa: CSAYHGWQREPYEQYF
abundance: many; j_gene: TRBJ2-3; v_gene: TRBV5-1; d_gene: TRBD1; CDR3nt: TGCGCCAGCAGCACGGACAGGGGCCACACAGATACGCAGTATTTT; CDR3aa: CASSTDRGHTDTQYF
abundance: few; j_gene: TRBJ2-2; v_gene: TRBV7-9; d_gene: .; CDR3nt: TGTGCCAGCAGCGCGAGGTCGGGGTACACCGGGGAGCTGTTTTTT; CDR3aa: CASSARSGYTGELFF
abundance: few; j_gene: TRBJ1-1; v_gene: TRBV20-1; d_gene: .; CDR3nt: TGCAGTGTCACCAGGGATGCGAACACTGAAGCTTTCTTT; CDR3aa: CSVTRDANTEAFF
abundance: few; j_gene: TRBJ2-2; v_gene: TRBV7-2; d_gene: TRBD2; CDR3nt: TGTGCCAGCAGCTTAGAGCAAGCGGGAGTCAACGGGGAGCTGTTTTTT; CDR3aa: CASSLEQAGVNGELFF
abundance: many; j_gene: TRBJ2-3; v_gene: TRBV4-3; d_gene: .; CDR3nt: TGCGCCAGCAGCCAACAGCCCGGGGGAGATACGCAGTATTTT; CDR3aa: CASSQQPGGDTQYF
abundance: .; j_gene: TRBJ2-1; v_gene: TRBV19; d_gene: .; CDR3nt: TGTGCCAGTAGTATTCCAAATGAGCAGTTCTTC; CDR3aa: CASSIPNEQFF
abundance: few; j_gene: TRBJ2-1; v_gene: TRBV28; d_gene: TRBD1; CDR3nt: TGTGCCAGCAGTTTATTTGGGACAGGGTACAATGAGCAGTTCTTC; CDR3aa: CASSLFGTGYNEQFF
abundance: .; j_gene: TRBJ1-5; v_gene: TRBV27; d_gene: .; CDR3nt: TGTGCCAGCAGTGCGCAGGGGCAGCCCCAGCATTTT; CDR3aa: CASSAQGQPQHF
abundance: few; j_gene: TRBJ2-2; v_gene: TRBV7-9; d_gene: .; CDR3nt: TGTGCCAGCAGCTTCAGAGACAACTGGGAGCTGTTTTTT; CDR3aa: CASSFRDNWELFF
abundance: few; j_gene: TRBJ2-1; v_gene: TRBV4-2; d_gene: TRBD2; CDR3nt: TGTGCCAGCAGCCAAGCGGCTAGCGGGAGGTACAATGAGCAGTTCTTC; CDR3aa: CASSQAASGRYNEQFF
abundance: .; j_gene: TRBJ1-1; v_gene: TRBV6-1; d_gene: .; CDR3nt: TGTGCCAGCAGTGAAGGCGGCAGGGAAGGAACTGAAGCTTTCTTT; CDR3aa: CASSEGGREGTEAFF
abundance: many; j_gene: TRBJ1-2; v_gene: TRBV7-2; d_gene: .; CDR3nt: TGTGCCAGCAGCCCCCGACGCGTCGGGTTTTCCGTTAGCTACACCTTC; CDR3aa: CASSPRRVGFSVSYTF
abundance: .; j_gene: TRBJ2-1; v_gene: TRBV11-2; d_gene: .; CDR3nt: TGTGCCAGCAGCCGGCTCCAGGGACGAGACAATGAGCAGTTCTTC; CDR3aa: CASSRLQGRDNEQFF
abundance: few; j_gene: TRBJ2-7; v_gene: TRBV12-5; d_gene: TRBD1; CDR3nt: TGTGCTAGTGGACCCGGACAGGGGGCTTCCTACGAGCAGTACTTC; CDR3aa: CASGPGQGASYEQYF
abundance: few; j_gene: TRBJ2-2; v_gene: TRBV4-2; d_gene: TRBD2; CDR3nt: TGTGCCAGCAGCCAAGAACTAGCGGAGACCGGGGAGCTGTTTTTT; CDR3aa: CASSQELAETGELFF
abundance: .; j_gene: TRBJ1-5; v_gene: TRBV2; d_gene: .; CDR3nt: TGTGCCAGCAGTGAGGACGGTGGGAGCAATCAGCCCCAGCATTTT; CDR3aa: CASSEDGGSNQPQHF
abundance: .; j_gene: TRBJ2-4; v_gene: TRBV6-1; d_gene: TRBD2; CDR3nt: TGTGCCAGCACCAACCGGGCTAGCGGGGGCAACATTCAGTACTTC; CDR3aa: CASTNRASGGNIQYF
abundance: few; j_gene: TRBJ2-6; v_gene: TRBV28; d_gene: TRBD1; CDR3nt: TGTGCCAGCAGTCCGAGCGGGGGACAGGGGGTCTCTGGGGCCAACGTCCTGACTTTC; CDR3aa: CASSPSGGQGVSGANVLTF
abundance: once; j_gene: TRBJ2-1; v_gene: TRBV5-1; d_gene: TRBD2; CDR3nt: TGCGCCACGGGGGGAGCCCCCTACAATGAGCAGTTCTTC; CDR3aa: CATGGAPYNEQFF
abundance: .; j_gene: TRBJ2-2; v_gene: TRBV3-1; d_gene: .; CDR3nt: TGTGCCTGCAGCGAAACCGGGAGGAACACCGGGGAGCTGTTTTTT; CDR3aa: CACSETGRNTGELFF
abundance: .; j_gene: TRBJ2-1; v_gene: TRBV20-1; d_gene: .; CDR3nt: TGCAGTGCCAGGCGTCTAGTAGGAGGTATCGTGGGGTTGAATGAGCAGTTCTTC; CDR3aa: CSARRLVGGIVGLNEQFF
abundance: few; j_gene: TRBJ1-3; v_gene: TRBV3-1; d_gene: .; CDR3nt: TGTGCCAGCAGCCAAGGGTACGGGAGCAGAAACACCATATATTTT; CDR3aa: CASSQGYGSRNTIYF
abundance: once; j_gene: TRBJ2-3; v_gene: TRBV29-1; d_gene: .; CDR3nt: TGCAGTGTAAATAGGGAGGATACGCAGTATTTT; CDR3aa: CSVNREDTQYF
abundance: .; j_gene: TRBJ2-3; v_gene: TRBV7-9; d_gene: .; CDR3nt: TGTGCCAGCAGGGAAGCCGCAACAGATACGCAGTATTTT; CDR3aa: CASREAATDTQYF
abundance: many; j_gene: TRBJ2-2; v_gene: TRBV11-2; d_gene: TRBD2; CDR3nt: TGTGCCAGCAGCTTAGACGCCTACTTCGAGGGCGGGAGGGCCAGATATGGCACCGGGGAGCTGTTTTTT; CDR3aa: CASSLDAYFEGGRARYGTGELFF
abundance: .; j_gene: TRBJ2-4; v_gene: TRBV4-1; d_gene: .; CDR3nt: TGCGCCAGCAGCCAAGTCGGCCCGGGACGTCAGTACTTC; CDR3aa: CASSQVGPGRQYF
abundance: .; j_gene: TRBJ2-3; v_gene: TRBV7-9; d_gene: TRBD1; CDR3nt: TGTGCCAGCCCTCGTAGAGACAGGGGGCGAGATACGCAGTATTTT; CDR3aa: CASPRRDRGRDTQYF
abundance: .; j_gene: TRBJ1-1; v_gene: TRBV19; d_gene: TRBD1; CDR3nt: TGTGCCAGTAGGACAGGGGGCGTGAACACTGAAGCTTTCTTT; CDR3aa: CASRTGGVNTEAFF
abundance: .; j_gene: TRBJ1-4; v_gene: TRBV3-1; d_gene: TRBD1; CDR3nt: TGTGCCAGCAGCCACACAACCGGGACAGGGGAGGAAAAACTGTTTTTT; CDR3aa: CASSHTTGTGEEKLFF
abundance: .; j_gene: TRBJ2-5; v_gene: TRBV30; d_gene: .; CDR3nt: TGTGCCTGGAGTTCAAAAGAGACCCAGTACTTC; CDR3aa: CAWSSKETQYF
abundance: few; j_gene: TRBJ2-7; v_gene: TRBV7-9; d_gene: TRBD1; CDR3nt: TGTGCCAGCTCGAAAGGACAGGGTCCCAACGAGCAGTACTTC; CDR3aa: CASSKGQGPNEQYF
abundance: .; j_gene: TRBJ2-3; v_gene: TRBV27; d_gene: .; CDR3nt: TGTGCCAGCAGTCGACCGGGGCTAGGAGATACGCAGTATTTT; CDR3aa: CASSRPGLGDTQYF
abundance: .; j_gene: TRBJ2-1; v_gene: TRBV29-1; d_gene: .; CDR3nt: TGCAGCGTTGGACAGGTTTACAATGAGCAGTTCTTC; CDR3aa: CSVGQVYNEQFF
abundance: few; j_gene: TRBJ2-7; v_gene: TRBV5-6; d_gene: TRBD1; CDR3nt: TGTGCCAGCATCAGGGGGCAAAGCGCCGAGCAGTACTTC; CDR3aa: CASIRGQSAEQYF
abundance: few; j_gene: TRBJ1-5; v_gene: TRBV7-2; d_gene: TRBD1; CDR3nt: TGTGCCAGCAGCGCGACAGGGTTAGATCAGCCCCAGCATTTT; CDR3aa: CASSATGLDQPQHF
abundance: few; j_gene: TRBJ1-5; v_gene: TRBV28; d_gene: .; CDR3nt: TGTGCCAGCAGGCGGGGGGGGAATCAGCCCCAGCATTTT; CDR3aa: CASRRGGNQPQHF
abundance: .; j_gene: TRBJ2-2; v_gene: TRBV18; d_gene: .; CDR3nt: TGTGCCAGCTCACCACCGACGGTGAACACCGGGGAGCTGTTTTTT; CDR3aa: CASSPPTVNTGELFF
abundance: many; j_gene: TRBJ1-4; v_gene: TRBV11-2; d_gene: .; CDR3nt: TGTGCCAGCAGCTTAGAGGCCCTGGGCTCGTCTAATGAAAAACTGTTTTTT; CDR3aa: CASSLEALGSSNEKLFF
abundance: few; j_gene: TRBJ1-5; v_gene: TRBV12-3/TRBV12-4; d_gene: .; CDR3nt: TGTGCCAGCAGTAAAGGGACACGGGAACGGTCATTT; CDR3aa: CASSKGTRERSF
abundance: .; j_gene: TRBJ2-7; v_gene: TRBV27; d_gene: TRBD2; CDR3nt: TGTGCCAGCAGTTTACCCCGGAGGAGCGGGAGGGTTATATGCGAGCAGTACTTC; CDR3aa: CASSLPRRSGRVICEQYF
abundance: .; j_gene: TRBJ1-1; v_gene: TRBV7-9; d_gene: TRBD1; CDR3nt: TGTGCCAGCAGCGCACCGGGACAGGTTTTGGGCTCTGAAGCTTTCTTT; CDR3aa: CASSAPGQVLGSEAFF
abundance: few; j_gene: TRBJ1-5; v_gene: TRBV20-1; d_gene: TRBD1; CDR3nt: TGCAGTGCGTTGACAGGGAGGGTACGGAATCAGCCCCAGCATTTT; CDR3aa: CSALTGRVRNQPQHF
abundance: .; j_gene: TRBJ2-3; v_gene: TRBV11-1; d_gene: .; CDR3nt: TGTGCCAGCAGCTTAGGGTCAGCTATCACCACTTTT; CDR3aa: CASSLGSAITTF
abundance: .; j_gene: TRBJ1-5; v_gene: TRBV6-6; d_gene: .; CDR3nt: TGTGCCAGCAGTACTGTGCTCAAGCAGCCCCAGCATTTT; CDR3aa: CASSTVLKQPQHF